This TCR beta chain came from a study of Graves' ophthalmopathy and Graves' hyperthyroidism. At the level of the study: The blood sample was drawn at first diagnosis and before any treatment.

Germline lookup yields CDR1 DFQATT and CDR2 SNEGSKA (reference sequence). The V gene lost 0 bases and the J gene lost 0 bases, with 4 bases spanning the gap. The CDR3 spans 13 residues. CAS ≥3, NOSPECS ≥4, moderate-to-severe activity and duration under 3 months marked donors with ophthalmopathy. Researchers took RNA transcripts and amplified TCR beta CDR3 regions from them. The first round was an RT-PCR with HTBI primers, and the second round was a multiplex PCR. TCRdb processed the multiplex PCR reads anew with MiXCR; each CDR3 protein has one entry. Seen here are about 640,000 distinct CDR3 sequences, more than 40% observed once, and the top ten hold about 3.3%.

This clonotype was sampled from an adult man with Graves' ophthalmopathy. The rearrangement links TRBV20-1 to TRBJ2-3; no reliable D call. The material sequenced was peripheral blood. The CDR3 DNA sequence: TGCAGTGCTAGAGATTCGAGCACAGATACGCAGTATTTT. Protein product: CSARDSSTDTQYF.